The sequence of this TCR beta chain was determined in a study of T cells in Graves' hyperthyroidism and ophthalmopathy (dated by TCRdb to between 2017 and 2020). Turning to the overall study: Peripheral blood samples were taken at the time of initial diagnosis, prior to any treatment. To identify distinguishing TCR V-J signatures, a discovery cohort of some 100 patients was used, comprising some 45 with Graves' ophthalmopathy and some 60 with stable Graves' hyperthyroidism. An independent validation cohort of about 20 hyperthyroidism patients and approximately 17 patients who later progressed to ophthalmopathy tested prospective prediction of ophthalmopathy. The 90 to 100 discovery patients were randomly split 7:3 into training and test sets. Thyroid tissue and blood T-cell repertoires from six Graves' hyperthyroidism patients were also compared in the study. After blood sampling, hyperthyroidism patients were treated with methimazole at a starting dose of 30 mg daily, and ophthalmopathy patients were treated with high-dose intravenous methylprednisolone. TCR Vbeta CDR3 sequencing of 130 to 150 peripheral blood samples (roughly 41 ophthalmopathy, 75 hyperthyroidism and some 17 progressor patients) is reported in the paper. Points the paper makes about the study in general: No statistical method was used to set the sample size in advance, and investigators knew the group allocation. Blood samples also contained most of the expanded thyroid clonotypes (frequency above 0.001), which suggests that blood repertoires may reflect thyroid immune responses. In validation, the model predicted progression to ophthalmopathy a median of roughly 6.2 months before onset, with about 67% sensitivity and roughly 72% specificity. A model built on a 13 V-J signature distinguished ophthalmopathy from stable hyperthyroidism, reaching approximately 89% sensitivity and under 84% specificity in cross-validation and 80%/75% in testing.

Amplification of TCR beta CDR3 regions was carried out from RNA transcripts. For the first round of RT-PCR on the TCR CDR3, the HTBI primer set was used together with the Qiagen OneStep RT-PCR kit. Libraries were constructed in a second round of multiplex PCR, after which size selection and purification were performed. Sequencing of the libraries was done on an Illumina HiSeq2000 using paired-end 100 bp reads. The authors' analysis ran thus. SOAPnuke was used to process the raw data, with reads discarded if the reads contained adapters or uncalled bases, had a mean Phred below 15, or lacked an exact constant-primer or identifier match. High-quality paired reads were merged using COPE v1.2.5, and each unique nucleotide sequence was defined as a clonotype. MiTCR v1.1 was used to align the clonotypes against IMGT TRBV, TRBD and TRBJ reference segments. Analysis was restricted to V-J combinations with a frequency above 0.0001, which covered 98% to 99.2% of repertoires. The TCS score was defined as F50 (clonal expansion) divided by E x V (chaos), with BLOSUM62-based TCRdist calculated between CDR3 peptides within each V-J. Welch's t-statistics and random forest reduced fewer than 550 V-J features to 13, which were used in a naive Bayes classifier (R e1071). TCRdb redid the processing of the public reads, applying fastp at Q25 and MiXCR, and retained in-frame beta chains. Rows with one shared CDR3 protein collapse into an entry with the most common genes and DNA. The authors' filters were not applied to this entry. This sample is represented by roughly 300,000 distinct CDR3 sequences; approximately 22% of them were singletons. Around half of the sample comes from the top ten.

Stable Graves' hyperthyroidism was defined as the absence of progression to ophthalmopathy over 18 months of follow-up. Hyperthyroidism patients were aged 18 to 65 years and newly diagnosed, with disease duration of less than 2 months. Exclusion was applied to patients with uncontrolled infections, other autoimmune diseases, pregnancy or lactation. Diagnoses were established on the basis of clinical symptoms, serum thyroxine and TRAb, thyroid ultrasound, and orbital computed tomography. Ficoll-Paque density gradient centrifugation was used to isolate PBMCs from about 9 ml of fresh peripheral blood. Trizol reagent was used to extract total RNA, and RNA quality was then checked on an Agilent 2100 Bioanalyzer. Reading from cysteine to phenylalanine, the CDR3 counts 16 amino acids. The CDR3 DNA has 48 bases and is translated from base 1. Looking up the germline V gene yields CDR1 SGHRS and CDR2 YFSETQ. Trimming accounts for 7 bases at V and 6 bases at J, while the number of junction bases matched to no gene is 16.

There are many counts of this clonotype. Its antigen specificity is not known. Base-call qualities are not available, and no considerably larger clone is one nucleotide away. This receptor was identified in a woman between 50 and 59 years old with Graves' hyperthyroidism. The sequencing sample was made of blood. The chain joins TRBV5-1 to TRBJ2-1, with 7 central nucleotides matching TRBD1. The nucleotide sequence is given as TGCGCCAGCGGCTCGAAGACAGGGATGGGTATCAATGAGCAGTTCTTC. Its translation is CASGSKTGMGINEQFF.